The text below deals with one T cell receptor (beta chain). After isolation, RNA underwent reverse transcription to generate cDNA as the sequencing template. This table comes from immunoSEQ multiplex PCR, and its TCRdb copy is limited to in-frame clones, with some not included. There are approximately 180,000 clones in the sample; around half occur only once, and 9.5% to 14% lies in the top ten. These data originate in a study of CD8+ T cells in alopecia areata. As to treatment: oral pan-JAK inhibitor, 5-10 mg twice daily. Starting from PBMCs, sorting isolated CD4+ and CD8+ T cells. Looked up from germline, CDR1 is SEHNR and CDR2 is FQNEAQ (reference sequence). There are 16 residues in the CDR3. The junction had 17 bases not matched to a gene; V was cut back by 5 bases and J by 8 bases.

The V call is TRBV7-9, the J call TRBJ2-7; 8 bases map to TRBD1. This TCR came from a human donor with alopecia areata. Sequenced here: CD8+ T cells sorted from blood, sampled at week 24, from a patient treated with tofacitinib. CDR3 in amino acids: CASSSVPRTGKQKQYF. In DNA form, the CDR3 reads TGTGCCAGCAGCAGCGTTCCCCGGACAGGGAAACAAAAGCAGTACTTC.